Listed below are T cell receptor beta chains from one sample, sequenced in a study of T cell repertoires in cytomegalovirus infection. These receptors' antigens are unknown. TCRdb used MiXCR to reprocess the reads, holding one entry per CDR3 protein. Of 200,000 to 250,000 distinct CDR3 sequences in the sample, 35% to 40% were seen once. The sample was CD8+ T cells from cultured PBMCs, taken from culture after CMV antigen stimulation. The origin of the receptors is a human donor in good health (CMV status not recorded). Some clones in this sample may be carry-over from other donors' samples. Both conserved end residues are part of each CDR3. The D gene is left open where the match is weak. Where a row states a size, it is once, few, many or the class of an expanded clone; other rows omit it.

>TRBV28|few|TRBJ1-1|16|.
TGTGCCAGCAGTTTTTGGGCCAGCCCGATGAACACTGAAGCTTTCTTT
CASSFWASPMNTEAFF
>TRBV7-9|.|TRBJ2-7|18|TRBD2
TGTGCCAGCAGCTCTAGGGAGTCTAGCGGGAGGCGGGCCGACGAGCAGTACTTC
CASSSRESSGRRADEQYF
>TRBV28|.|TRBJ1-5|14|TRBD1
TGTGCCAGCATCCCAGGGGGGCGGGGGGAGCCCCAGCATTTT
CASIPGGRGEPQHF
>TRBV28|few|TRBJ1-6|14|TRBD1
TGTGCCAGCACCAGGACAGGATATAATTCACCCCTCCACTTT
CASTRTGYNSPLHF
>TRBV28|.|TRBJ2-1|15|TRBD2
TGTGCCAGCAGTTCACTAGCGGGTGTGGGTTATGAGCAGTTCTTC
CASSSLAGVGYEQFF
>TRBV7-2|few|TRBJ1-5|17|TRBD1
TGTGCCAGCAGCTCCCCGGAGGGGGCGAAGGGCAATCAGCCCCAGCATTTT
CASSSPEGAKGNQPQHF
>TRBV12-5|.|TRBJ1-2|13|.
TGTGCTAGTGGTTTGGTGTATAGCGGTGGCTACACCTTC
CASGLVYSGGYTF
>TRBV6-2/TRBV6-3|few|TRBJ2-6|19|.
TGTGCCAGCAGTTACTCGATCCCCACGGGGGCCTCTGGGGCCAACGTCCTGACTTTC
CASSYSIPTGASGANVLTF
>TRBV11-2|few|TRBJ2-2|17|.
TGTGCCAGCAGCCACAGCTACCCGACAGCGAACACCGGGGAGCTGTTTTTT
CASSHSYPTANTGELFF
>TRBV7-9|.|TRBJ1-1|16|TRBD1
TGTGCCAGCAGCTGGGGGGACAGCAGTCTGAACACTGAAGCTTTCTTT
CASSWGDSSLNTEAFF
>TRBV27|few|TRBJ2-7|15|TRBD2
TGTGCCAGCAGTATGACTAGCGGTATTGGAGACGAGCAGTACTTC
CASSMTSGIGDEQYF
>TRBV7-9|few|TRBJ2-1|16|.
TGTGCCAGCAGCTTAACCGGACTAACTACCTACAATGAGCAGTTCTTC
CASSLTGLTTYNEQFF
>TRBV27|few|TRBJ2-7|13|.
TGTGCCAGCAGTTTCGGGGTCGAGTACGAGCAGTACTTC
CASSFGVEYEQYF
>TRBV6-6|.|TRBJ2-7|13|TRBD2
TGTGCCAGCAGTGTTAGCGGGTACTACGAGCAGTACTTC
CASSVSGYYEQYF
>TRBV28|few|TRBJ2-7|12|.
TGTGCGGGGGGACCCAAGGCTGGCGAGCAGTACTTC
CAGGPKAGEQYF
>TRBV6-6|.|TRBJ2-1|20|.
TGTGCCAGCAGTCAATTCAGGGTCCCACAACTGATAAGCTCCTACAATGAGCAGTTCTTC
CASSQFRVPQLISSYNEQFF
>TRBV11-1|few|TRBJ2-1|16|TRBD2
TGTGCCAGCAGCTTAGGGGAGCGGGAGTCAGACAATGAGCAGTTCTTC
CASSLGERESDNEQFF
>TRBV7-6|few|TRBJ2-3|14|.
TGTGCCAGCAGCTTTAGGCAGGGTTCAGATACGCAGTATTTT
CASSFRQGSDTQYF
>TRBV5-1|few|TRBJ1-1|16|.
TGCGCCAGCAGCTTGGGGGGCGGGGCGCTGAACACTGAAGCTTTCTTT
CASSLGGGALNTEAFF
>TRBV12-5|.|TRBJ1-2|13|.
TGTGCTAGTGAAAAGAAGGGCGGCTATGGCTACACCTTC
CASEKKGGYGYTF
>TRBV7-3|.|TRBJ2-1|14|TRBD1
TGTGCCAGCAGCCCGGGGACAGGGAGGAATGAGCAGTTCTTC
CASSPGTGRNEQFF
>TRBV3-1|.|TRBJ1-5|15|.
TGTGCCAGCAGCCCCTGGCCTGGGAGCAATCAGCCCCAGCATTTT
CASSPWPGSNQPQHF
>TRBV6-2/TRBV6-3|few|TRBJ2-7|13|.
TGTGCCAGCAGCCCAACAGAGGGCTACGAGCAGTACTTC
CASSPTEGYEQYF
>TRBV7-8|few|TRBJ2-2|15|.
TGTGCCAGCAGCTTAGTGACTAGTGACACCGGGGAGCTGTTTTTT
CASSLVTSDTGELFF
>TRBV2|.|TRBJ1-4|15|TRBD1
TGTGCCAGCAGTGGGGCGGACAGGGGTGACGAAAAACTGTTTTTT
CASSGADRGDEKLFF
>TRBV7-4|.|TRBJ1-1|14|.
TGTGCCAGCAGCCTACTAACGGGGTCCACTGAAGCTTTCTTT
CASSLLTGSTEAFF
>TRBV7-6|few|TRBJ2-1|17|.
TGTGCCAGCAGCTTATTTACAGCCAGGGCCCTCGGCAATGAGCAGTTCTTC
CASSLFTARALGNEQFF
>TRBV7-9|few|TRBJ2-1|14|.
TGTGCCAGCAGCGCAGATCCCTACGAGGATGAGCAGTTCTTC
CASSADPYEDEQFF
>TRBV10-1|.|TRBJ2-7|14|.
TGCGCCAGCAGCCTCAAGGGGGAGTGGTACGAGCAGTACTTC
CASSLKGEWYEQYF
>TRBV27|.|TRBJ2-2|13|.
TGTGCCAGCAGTTTCGACTTGACCGGGGAGCTGTTTTTT
CASSFDLTGELFF
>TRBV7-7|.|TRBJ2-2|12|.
TGTGCTAGCAGGGAACTGACCGGGGAGCTGTTTTTT
CASRELTGELFF
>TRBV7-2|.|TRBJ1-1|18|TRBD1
TGTGCCAGCAGCTTTGGGGGGTACCTACAGGGGGCGGACACTGAAGCTTTCTTT
CASSFGGYLQGADTEAFF
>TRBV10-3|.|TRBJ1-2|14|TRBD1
TGTGCCATCAGGGACAGGTGGGCTAACTATGGCTACACCTTC
CAIRDRWANYGYTF
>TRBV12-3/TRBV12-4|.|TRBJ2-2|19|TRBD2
TGTGCCAGCAGTCTTAGAGCCCAGACTAGCGGGAGGGCCGCCGGGGAGCTGTTTTTT
CASSLRAQTSGRAAGELFF
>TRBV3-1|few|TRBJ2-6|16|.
TGTGCCAGCAGCCAAGATCGAATAACCGGGGCCAACGTCCTGACTTTC
CASSQDRITGANVLTF
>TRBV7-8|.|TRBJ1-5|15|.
TGTGCCAGCAGCTTAAGGAGGAATAGCAATCAGCCCCAGCATTTT
CASSLRRNSNQPQHF
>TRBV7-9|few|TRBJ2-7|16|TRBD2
TGTGCCAGCAGCTCGTTTGGAGCGGGGGACTCCTACGAGCAGTACTTC
CASSSFGAGDSYEQYF
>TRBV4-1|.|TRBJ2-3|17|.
TGCGCCAGCAGCCAAGCACAGGTACTTCGGGACACAGATACGCAGTATTTT
CASSQAQVLRDTDTQYF
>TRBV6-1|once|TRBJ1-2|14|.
TGTGCCAGCAGTTACACGGCTCCAGGGCATGGCTACACCTTC
CASSYTAPGHGYTF
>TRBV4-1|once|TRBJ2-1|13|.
TGCGCCAGCAGCCCGAGAGGGGACAATGAGCAGTTCTTC
CASSPRGDNEQFF
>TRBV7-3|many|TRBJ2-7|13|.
TGTGCCAGCAGCTTAACCGGGGCGGACGAGCAGTACTTC
CASSLTGADEQYF
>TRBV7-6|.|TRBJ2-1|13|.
TGTGCCAGCAGCTTAGTACAGGACAATGAGCGGTTCTTC
CASSLVQDNERFF
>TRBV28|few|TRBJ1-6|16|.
TGTGCCAGCACCCCTCGATACAGCTCCTATAATTCACCCCTCCACTTT
CASTPRYSSYNSPLHF
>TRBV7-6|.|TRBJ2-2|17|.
TGTGCCAGCAGCTTAGCAATGAACGGACAAAACACCGGGGAGCTGTTTTTT
CASSLAMNGQNTGELFF
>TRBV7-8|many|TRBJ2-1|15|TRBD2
TGTGCCAGCAGCTCCGGGACTAGCGGTTACAATGAGCAGTTCTTC
CASSSGTSGYNEQFF